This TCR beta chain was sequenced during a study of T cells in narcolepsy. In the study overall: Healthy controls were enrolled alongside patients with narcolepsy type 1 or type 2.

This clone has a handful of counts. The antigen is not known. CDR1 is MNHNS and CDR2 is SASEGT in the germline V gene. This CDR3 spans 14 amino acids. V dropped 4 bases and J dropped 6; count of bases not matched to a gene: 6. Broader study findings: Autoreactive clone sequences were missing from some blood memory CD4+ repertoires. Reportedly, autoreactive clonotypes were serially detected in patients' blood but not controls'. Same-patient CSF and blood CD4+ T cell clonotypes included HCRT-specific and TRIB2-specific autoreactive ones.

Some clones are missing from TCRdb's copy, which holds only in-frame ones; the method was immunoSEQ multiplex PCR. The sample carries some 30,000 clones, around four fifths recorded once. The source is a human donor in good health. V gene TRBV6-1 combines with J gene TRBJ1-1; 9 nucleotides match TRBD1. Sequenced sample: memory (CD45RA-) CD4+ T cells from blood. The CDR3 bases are TGTGCCAGCAGTGTAGACAGGGGGGGAGCTGAAGCTTTCTTT. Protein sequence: CASSVDRGGAEAFF.